Below, one T cell receptor (beta chain) is given with its context. Its antigen is as yet unknown. These data belong to a study of cytomegalovirus exposure and HLA in healthy donors. The assay was immunoSEQ multiplex PCR, and TCRdb's table has in-frame clones only and misses some. The sample holds over 55,000 clones, 90% seen once. CDR3 length: 11 amino acids. CDR1 is SQVTM and CDR2 is ANQGSEA in the germline V gene. V was pared by 3 bases and J by 8 bases, with 10 bases between. Study-wide findings and caveats: Within the roughly 120 validation repertoires, first-cohort TCR clusters tended to co-occur, according to a later analysis.

This clonotype was sampled from a man aged 18 to 35 in good health and CMV-seronegative. The chain joins TRBV29-1 to TRBJ1-1; no clear D. Sequenced input: PBMCs. CDR3 in DNA: TGCAGCGTTGATGTAGCGATCGAAGCTTTCTTT. It translates to CSVDVAIEAFF.